The entry that follows covers one T cell receptor (beta chain) sequence. The antigen remains unidentified. The source of the sample is a study of cytomegalovirus exposure and HLA in healthy donors. PCR involved 60 Vbeta and 13 Jbeta primers. The table came from immunoSEQ multiplex PCR; TCRdb's copy has only in-frame clones and leaves some out. The sample has approximately 130,000 clones, 75% to 85% seen once; the top ten hold 1.5% to 2%. Study outcomes and limitations: When the data were analyzed later, several of the most significant clusters appeared to be linked to common viral pathogens. An analysis done earlier found most TCR beta V segments productive about 87% or about 30% of the time. Three chains tied to CMV proved CMV antigen-specific in vitro.

The V and J ends lost 8 bases and 10 bases respectively, with 12 bases between them. From germline, CDR1 is SGHVS and CDR2 FQNEAQ. This CDR3 is 10 amino acids long. Each donor's status was that of a healthy bone marrow donor. The sample was PBMCs. This chain joins TRBV7-8 and TRBJ2-7, with a tentative D call TRBD2 (5 bases). The receptor comes from a man aged 35 to 55 in good health and CMV-seronegative. This chain's CDR3 is CASGGPTQYF. CDR3 DNA: TGTGCCAGCGGCGGGCCAACCCAGTACTTC.